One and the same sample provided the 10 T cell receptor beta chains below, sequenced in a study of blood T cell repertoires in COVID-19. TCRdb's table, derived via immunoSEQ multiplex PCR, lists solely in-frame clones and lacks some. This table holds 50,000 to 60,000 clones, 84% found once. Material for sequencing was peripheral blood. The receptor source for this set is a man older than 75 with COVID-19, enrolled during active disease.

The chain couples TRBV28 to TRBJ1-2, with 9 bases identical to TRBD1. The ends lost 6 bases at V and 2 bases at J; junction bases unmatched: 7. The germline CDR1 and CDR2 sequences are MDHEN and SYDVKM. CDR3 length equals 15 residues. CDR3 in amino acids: CASRRDGTGNYGYTF. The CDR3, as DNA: TGTGCCAGCAGGCGGGACGGGACAGGGAACTATGGCTACACCTTC.

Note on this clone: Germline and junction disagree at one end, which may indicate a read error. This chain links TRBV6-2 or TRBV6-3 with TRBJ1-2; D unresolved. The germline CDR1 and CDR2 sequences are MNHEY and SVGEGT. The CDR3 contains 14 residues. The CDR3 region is CASCYPDGRYGYTF. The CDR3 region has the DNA TGTGCCAGCTGTTACCCGGACGGGAGATATGGCTACACCTTC.

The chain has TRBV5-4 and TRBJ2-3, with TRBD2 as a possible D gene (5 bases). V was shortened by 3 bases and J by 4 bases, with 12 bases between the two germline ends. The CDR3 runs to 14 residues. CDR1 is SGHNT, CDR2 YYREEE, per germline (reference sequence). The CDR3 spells CASSSRQEADTQYF. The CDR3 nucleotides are TGTGCCAGCAGCTCCCGGCAGGAGGCAGATACGCAGTATTTT.

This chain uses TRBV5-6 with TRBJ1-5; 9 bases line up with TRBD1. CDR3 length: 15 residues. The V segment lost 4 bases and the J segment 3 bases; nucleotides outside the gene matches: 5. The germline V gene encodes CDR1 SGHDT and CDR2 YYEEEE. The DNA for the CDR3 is TGTGCCAGCAGCACCGGGACAGGGAACAATCAGCCCCAGCATTTT. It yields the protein CASSTGTGNNQPQHF.

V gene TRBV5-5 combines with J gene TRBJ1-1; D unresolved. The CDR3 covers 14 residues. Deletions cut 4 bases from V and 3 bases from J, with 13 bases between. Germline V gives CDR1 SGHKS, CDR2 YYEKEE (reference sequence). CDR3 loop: CASSPGVRDTEAFF. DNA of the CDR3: TGTGCCAGCAGCCCCGGGGTTCGGGACACTGAAGCTTTCTTT.

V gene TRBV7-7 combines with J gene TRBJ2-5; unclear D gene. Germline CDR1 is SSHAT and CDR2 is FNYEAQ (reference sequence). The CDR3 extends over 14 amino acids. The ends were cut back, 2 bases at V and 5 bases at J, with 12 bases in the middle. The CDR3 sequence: CASSLSQVAETQYF. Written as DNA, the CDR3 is TGTGCCAGCAGCTTAAGTCAGGTGGCGGAGACCCAGTACTTC.

CDR3 sequence: CASSLGGTSGYYNEQFF. The CDR3 DNA follows: TGTGCCAGCAGCTTAGGGGGGACTAGCGGCTACTACAATGAGCAGTTCTTC. The V gene is TRBV7-2, the J gene TRBJ2-1; 11 nucleotides align to TRBD2. CDR3 length: 17 amino acids. Germline V gene data show CDR1 as SGHTA and CDR2 as FQGNSA. V was clipped by 1 base and J by 3 bases; unmatched bases: 5.

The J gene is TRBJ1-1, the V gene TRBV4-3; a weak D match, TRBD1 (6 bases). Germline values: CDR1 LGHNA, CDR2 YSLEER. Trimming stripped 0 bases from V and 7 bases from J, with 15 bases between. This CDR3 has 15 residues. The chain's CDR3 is CASSQETTGSVEAFF. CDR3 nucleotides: TGCGCCAGCAGCCAAGAAACGACAGGAAGTGTTGAAGCTTTCTTT.

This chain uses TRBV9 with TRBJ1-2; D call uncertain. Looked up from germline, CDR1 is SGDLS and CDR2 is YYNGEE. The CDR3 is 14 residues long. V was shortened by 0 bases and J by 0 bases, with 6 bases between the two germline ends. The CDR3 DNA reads TGTGCCAGCAGCGTAGCGGGAGCTAACTATGGCTACACCTTC. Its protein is CASSVAGANYGYTF.

This CDR3 reads CASSPTWREVPPEQYV. CDR3 sequence (DNA): TGTGCCAGCAGCCCGACTTGGCGGGAGGTCCCCCCCGAGCAGTACGTC. The chain is built from TRBV3-1 (or the pseudogene TRBV3-2) and TRBJ2-7, with 8 bases aligning to TRBD2. The length of the CDR3 is 16 residues. Unmatched junction bases numbered 14, after V lost 4 bases and J lost 6 bases. CDR1 LGHDT and CDR2 YNNKEL come from the germline V gene (reference sequence).